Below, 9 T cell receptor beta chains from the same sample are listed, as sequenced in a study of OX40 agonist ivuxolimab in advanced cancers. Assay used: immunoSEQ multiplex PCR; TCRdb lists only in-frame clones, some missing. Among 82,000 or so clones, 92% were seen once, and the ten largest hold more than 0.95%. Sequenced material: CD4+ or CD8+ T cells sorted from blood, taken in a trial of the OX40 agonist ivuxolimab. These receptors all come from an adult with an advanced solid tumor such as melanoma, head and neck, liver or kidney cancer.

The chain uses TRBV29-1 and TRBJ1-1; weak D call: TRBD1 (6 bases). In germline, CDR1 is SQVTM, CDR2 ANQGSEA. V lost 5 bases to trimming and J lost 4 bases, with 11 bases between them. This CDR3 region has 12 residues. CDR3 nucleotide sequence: TGCAGCGTTCGTGAAGGGGGCACTGAAGCTTTCTTT. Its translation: CSVREGGTEAFF.

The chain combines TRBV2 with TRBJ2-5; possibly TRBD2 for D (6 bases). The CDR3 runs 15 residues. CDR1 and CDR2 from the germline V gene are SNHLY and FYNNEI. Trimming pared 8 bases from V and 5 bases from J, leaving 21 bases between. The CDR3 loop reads CASHGPSGGMETQYF. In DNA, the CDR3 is TGTGCCAGCCACGGACCCAGCGGAGGGATGGAGACCCAGTACTTC.

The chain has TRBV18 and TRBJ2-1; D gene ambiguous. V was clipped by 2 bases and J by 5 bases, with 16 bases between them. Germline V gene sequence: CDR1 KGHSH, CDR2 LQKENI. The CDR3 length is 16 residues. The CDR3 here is CASSPMEKVGHNEQFF. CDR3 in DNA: TGTGCCAGCTCACCAATGGAGAAGGTAGGACACAATGAGCAGTTCTTC.

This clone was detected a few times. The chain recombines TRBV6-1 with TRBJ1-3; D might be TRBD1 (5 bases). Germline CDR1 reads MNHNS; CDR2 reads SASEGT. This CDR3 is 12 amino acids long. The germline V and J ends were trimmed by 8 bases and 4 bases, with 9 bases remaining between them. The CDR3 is CASLGDGNTIYF. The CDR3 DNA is TGTGCCAGCCTTGGGGACGGAAACACCATATATTTT.

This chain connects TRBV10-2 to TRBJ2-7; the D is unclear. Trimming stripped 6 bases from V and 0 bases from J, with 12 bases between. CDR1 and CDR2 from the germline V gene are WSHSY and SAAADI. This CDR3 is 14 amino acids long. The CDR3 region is CASRPRLDSYEQYF. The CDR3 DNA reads TGCGCCAGCAGACCCAGACTGGACTCCTACGAGCAGTACTTC.

The CDR3, as DNA: TGTGCCAGCAGTGAAGGAGAGGGCGGGTGGACAGGGGGTCGGAACACTGAAGCTTTCTTT. Protein sequence: CASSEGEGGWTGGRNTEAFF. The rearrangement links TRBV2 to TRBJ1-1; TRBD1 matches 10 bases. CDR1 and CDR2 from the germline V gene are SNHLY and FYNNEI. V shed 1 base, J shed 1 base, and the junction held 15 bases outside the gene matches. There are 20 residues in the CDR3.

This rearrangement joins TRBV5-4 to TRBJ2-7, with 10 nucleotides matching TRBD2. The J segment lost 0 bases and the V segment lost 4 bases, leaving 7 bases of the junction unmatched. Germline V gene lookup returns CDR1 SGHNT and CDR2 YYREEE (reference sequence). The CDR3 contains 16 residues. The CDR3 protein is CASSSGTSDYSYEQYF. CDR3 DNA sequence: TGTGCCAGCAGCAGTGGGACTAGCGACTACTCCTACGAGCAGTACTTC.

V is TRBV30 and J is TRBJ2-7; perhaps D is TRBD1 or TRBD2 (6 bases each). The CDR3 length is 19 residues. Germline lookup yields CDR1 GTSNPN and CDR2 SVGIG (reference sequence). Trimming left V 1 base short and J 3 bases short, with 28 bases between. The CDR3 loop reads CAWSDPSGAPARQNYEQYF. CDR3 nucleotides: TGTGCCTGGAGTGACCCCTCGGGGGCCCCGGCCCGGCAGAACTACGAGCAGTACTTC.

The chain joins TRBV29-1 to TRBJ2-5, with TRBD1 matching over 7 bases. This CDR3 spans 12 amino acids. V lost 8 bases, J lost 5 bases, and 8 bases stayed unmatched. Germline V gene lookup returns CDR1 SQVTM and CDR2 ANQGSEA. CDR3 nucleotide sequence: TGCAGCCTTCTATTAGGGGGCGAGACCCAGTACTTC. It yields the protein CSLLLGGETQYF.